This T cell receptor beta chain was sequenced in a study of cytotoxic CD8 clonotypes in ibrutinib-treated CLL. TCRdb's copy holds only in-frame clones and misses some; the assay was immunoSEQ multiplex PCR. Here the sample spans more than 11,000 clones, roughly 76% being singletons. The table lists this clone with a few counts. Cryopreserved PBMCs yielded approximately 2.2 micrograms of genomic DNA for TCR beta libraries. Here the sequenced sample was PBMCs, taken before ibrutinib treatment. This TCR was sampled from a human donor with chronic lymphocytic leukemia.

CDR3 sequence (DNA): TGTGCCATCAGTGAAGAAAGGGGAAGAGAAGGTAGTTGGAATCAGCCCCAGCATTTT. Protein: CAISEERGREGSWNQPQHF. The genes are TRBV10-3 and TRBJ1-5, with D perhaps TRBD1 (5 bases). The germline V gene encodes CDR1 ENHRY and CDR2 SYGVKD. V was clipped by 3 bases and J by 4 bases, with 25 bases between them. The CDR3 is made up of 19 amino acids.